One and the same sample provided the 8 T cell receptor beta chains below, sequenced in a study of blood T cell repertoires in COVID-19. Libraries were prepared by immunoSEQ multiplex PCR; TCRdb keeps only in-frame clonotypes and omits some of them. The sample includes 300,000 to 350,000 clones, around 90% of them seen just once. The sequencing sample was made of peripheral blood. These receptors were obtained from a man younger than 35 with active or convalescent COVID-19.

The rearrangement joins TRBV5-8 to TRBJ2-7; D call uncertain. There are 14 residues in the CDR3. The V end lost 0 bases, the J end lost 4 bases, and 11 bases lay between the germline ends. Germline CDR1 is SGHTS and CDR2 is YDEGEE. As DNA, the CDR3 is TGTGCCAGCAGCTTGGTTTTACAGACATACGAGCAGTACTTC. This gives the protein CASSLVLQTYEQYF.

This clone has more than one count but fewer than ten. The rearrangement joins TRBV4-3 to TRBJ1-2; 7 positions match TRBD1. V was clipped by 2 bases and J by 2 bases; unmatched bases: 5. The germline gives CDR1 LGHNA, CDR2 YSLEER. This CDR3 contains 15 residues. The CDR3 DNA is TGCGCCAGCAGCCAACCGGGACAGAAAAACTATGGCTACACCTTC. Translating it yields CASSQPGQKNYGYTF.

The chain employs TRBV6-1 and TRBJ2-7, with a possible D match to TRBD2 (8 bases). CDR1 and CDR2 (germline): MNHNS, SASEGT. V lost 7 bases to trimming and J lost 2 bases, with 18 bases between them. CDR3 length: 15 amino acids. The CDR3 DNA reads TGTGCCAGCACTCCGGGAGGGGACAGAACCTACGAGCAGTACTTC. Translating it yields CASTPGGDRTYEQYF.

The V and J genes are TRBV18 and TRBJ2-7, with a tentative D call TRBD2 (5 bases). The CDR3 has 13 amino acids. Trimming left V 1 base short and J 4 bases short, with 8 bases between. The germline gives CDR1 KGHSH, CDR2 LQKENI. The CDR3 here is CASSPRGLYEQYF. The CDR3 DNA sequence: TGTGCCAGCTCACCACGAGGGTTGTACGAGCAGTACTTC.

This rearrangement joins TRBV7-9 to TRBJ2-7, with 8 bases lining up with TRBD1. Unmatched junction bases numbered 9, after V lost 4 bases and J lost 7 bases. This CDR3 has 14 residues. From germline, CDR1 is SEHNR and CDR2 FQNEAQ (reference sequence). CDR3 sequence: CASSSTSGGREQYF. The CDR3 DNA follows: TGTGCCAGCAGCTCCACTTCAGGGGGCAGGGAGCAGTACTTC.

This chain connects TRBV12-3 or TRBV12-4 to TRBJ2-7; maybe TRBD2 (5 bases). V was trimmed by 8 bases and J by 2 bases, leaving 13 bases between them. The CDR3 extends over 13 amino acids. The CDR3 DNA sequence: TGTGCCAGCGGCCGGACTTACCCCTACGAGCAGTACTTC. Translation gives CASGRTYPYEQYF.

CDR3 in DNA: TGCGCCAGCAGCGGATCCCGGGACACACAACTGTTTTTT. Its protein product is CASSGSRDTQLFF. The gene calls are TRBV5-1 and TRBJ1-4; maybe TRBD1 (6 bases). CDR1 is SGHRS, CDR2 YFSETQ, per germline. V was clipped by 4 bases and J by 12 bases, with 16 bases between them. The CDR3 covers 13 residues.

The V and J genes are TRBV5-5 and TRBJ1-5, with D maybe TRBD1 (6 bases). The length of the CDR3 is 14 residues. V was shortened by 4 bases and J by 2 bases, with 10 bases between the two germline ends. Germline assignment: CDR1 SGHKS and CDR2 YYEKEE (reference sequence). In DNA, the CDR3 is TGTGCCAGCAGCCAGGGGATGGGCAATCAGCCCCAGCATTTT. Protein sequence: CASSQGMGNQPQHF.